This section outlines one TCR beta chain sequence together with its context. What it binds is not known. Trimming took off 5 bases at V and 4 bases at J, with 19 bases between the two ends. Germline CDR1 is SGHNT and CDR2 is YYREEE (reference sequence). The CDR3 contains 16 residues. The sample is drawn from a study of T cell responses to AZD1222 COVID-19 vaccine. Here immunoSEQ multiplex PCR was the method, and the copy in TCRdb shows in-frame clones only, minus some. The table has some 100,000 clones, around 84% seen once. Study results and caveats: Sampling that yielded the repertoires occurred only after the peak T cell response. Mostly white British, mostly female donors; authors suggested clonal diversity may be underestimated.

The sample consisted of peripheral blood, taken on day 0 of AZD1222 vaccination. The chain couples TRBV5-4 to TRBJ2-1; TRBD2 is a possible D gene (6 bases). The clonotype originates from an adult in good health. The CDR3 nucleotides read TGTGCCAGCAGAATTGGAGGGCTGCTAGAGTACAATGAGCAGTTCTTC. This gives the protein CASRIGGLLEYNEQFF.